One and the same sample provided the 32 T cell receptor beta chains below, sequenced in a study of T-cell memory formation after mild COVID-19. Via MiXCR, TCRdb re-called the 5' RACE reads, giving one row per CDR3 protein. This table holds about 310,000 distinct CDR3 sequences, approximately 15% found once. Source material: PBMCs or a T cell subset sorted from them (not recorded which). Receptors originate from a man aged 18 to 30 who had mild COVID-19 (a few samples of this study predate the infection). Cell type and time point are not known.

This clonotype was counted only a few times. The chain uses TRBV4-3 and TRBJ1-1; 9 bases agree with TRBD1. The germline gives CDR1 LGHNA, CDR2 YSLEER. The CDR3 is 13 amino acids. Trimming took 4 bases from V and 7 from J; bases not matched to a gene: 4. CDR3 loop: CASSPQGAHEAFF. CDR3 DNA: TGCGCCAGCAGCCCACAGGGGGCCCATGAAGCTTTCTTT.

CDR3: CASSYSNPGGTEAFF. The CDR3 DNA reads as TGTGCCAGCAGTTACTCGAATCCAGGGGGCACTGAAGCTTTCTTT. The chain carries TRBV6-5 and TRBJ1-1, with TRBD1 identical over 7 bases. The junction had 5 bases not matched to a gene; V was cut back by 0 bases and J by 4 bases. Germline CDR1 reads MNHEY; CDR2 reads SVGAGI. This CDR3 spans 15 amino acids.

The chain is built from TRBV6-5 and TRBJ2-3; D is possibly TRBD2 (5 bases). Germline values: CDR1 MNHEY, CDR2 SVGAGI. Trimming pared 5 bases from V and 6 bases from J, leaving 9 bases between. The CDR3 is 12 amino acids. The CDR3 nucleotides are TGTGCCAGCAGTCAAACTAGGGATACGCAGTATTTT. Protein product: CASSQTRDTQYF.

This clonotype was seen a few times. The V and J genes are TRBV19 and TRBJ1-2, with 9 bases lining up with TRBD1. V was pared by 10 bases and J by 3 bases, with 6 bases of the junction left unmatched. Germline V gene data show CDR1 as LNHDA and CDR2 as SQIVND (reference sequence). This CDR3 spans 13 amino acids. CDR3 sequence: CAIKGQGDYGYTF. CDR3 DNA sequence: TGTGCCATCAAGGGACAGGGAGACTATGGCTACACCTTC.

This clonotype was counted between two and nine times. This rearrangement joins TRBV9 to TRBJ2-1, with D possibly TRBD2 on 6 matching bases. The CDR3 consists of 16 residues. Deletions cut 3 bases from V and 0 bases from J, with 13 bases between. Looked up from germline, CDR1 is SGDLS and CDR2 is YYNGEE. The DNA for the CDR3 is TGTGCCAGCAGCGCCTCTAGCGAGAACTCCTACAATGAGCAGTTCTTC. This gives the protein CASSASSENSYNEQFF.

The chain couples TRBV10-3 to TRBJ2-5; possible D gene TRBD2, 5 bases. Trimming left V 6 bases short and J 5 bases short, with 13 bases between. Germline CDR1 and CDR2: ENHRY and SYGVKD. This CDR3 is 13 amino acids long. The CDR3 coding sequence is TGTGCCATCAGACGGGGAACGGGGGAGACCCAGTACTTC. Translated, it gives CAIRRGTGETQYF.

This clonotype was detected many times. V and J are TRBV7-9 and TRBJ1-4; no clear D. Germline lookup yields CDR1 SEHNR and CDR2 FQNEAQ (reference sequence). CDR3 length: 11 residues. V shed 3 bases and J shed 7 bases, with 3 bases lying between them. DNA for the CDR3: TGTGCCAGCAGCTTTAGTGAAAAACTGTTTTTT. Translation gives CASSFSEKLFF.

This chain joins TRBV4-3 and TRBJ2-7; TRBD2 agrees at 13 bases. The CDR3 is 16 amino acids. Germline values: CDR1 LGHNA, CDR2 YSLEER. V lost 6 bases and J lost 2; bases outside the gene matches: 7. This CDR3 reads CASRATTSGGAYEQYF. CDR3 sequence (DNA): TGCGCCAGCAGGGCGACTACTAGCGGGGGGGCCTACGAGCAGTACTTC.

The V gene is TRBV11-2, the J gene TRBJ1-2, with 12 positions matching TRBD1. The J segment lost 4 bases and the V segment lost 6 bases, leaving 15 bases of the junction unmatched. This CDR3 spans 18 amino acids. Germline V gene sequence: CDR1 SGHAT, CDR2 FQNNGV. CDR3 in DNA: TGTGCCAGCAGGCGACAAAGGGACAGGGGGCGCGGGGGCTATGGCTACACCTTC. Translated, it gives CASRRQRDRGRGGYGYTF.

CDR3 protein: CASSRTGMNTEAFF. The DNA for the CDR3 is TGTGCCAGCAGTCGAACAGGGATGAACACTGAAGCTTTCTTT. The chain links TRBV6-1 to TRBJ1-1, with D possibly matching TRBD1 (6 bases). The V gene's germline CDR1 is MNHNS and CDR2 SASEGT. This CDR3 has 14 amino acids. Trimming pared 5 bases from V and 0 bases from J, leaving 10 bases between.

This clonotype was detected a few times. This chain joins TRBV9 and TRBJ2-1; 7 bases match TRBD1. Germline V CDR1 and CDR2: SGDLS, YYNGEE. The CDR3 runs 16 residues. Trimming cost V 3 bases and J 0 bases; bases outside gene matches: 6. CDR3 coding DNA: TGTGCCAGCAGCGAGAGGACAGGCGTCTCCTACAATGAGCAGTTCTTC. It specifies CASSERTGVSYNEQFF.

In this sample, this clonotype turned up many times. The chain combines TRBV2 with TRBJ2-3, with D possibly being TRBD1 (6 bases). V lost 8 bases to trimming and J lost 6 bases, with 9 bases between them. Germline-derived CDR1 and CDR2 are SNHLY and FYNNEI. The CDR3 has 11 amino acids. CDR3 nucleotides: TGTGCCAGCGGCAGGGGTGATACGCAGTATTTT. As protein: CASGRGDTQYF.

V usage is TRBV12-3 or TRBV12-4 and J usage is TRBJ1-4; no clear D. This CDR3 has 14 amino acids. Trimming cost V 3 bases and J 5 bases, with 10 bases left between them. CDR3 nucleotides: TGTGCCAGCAGTTTTGGGCAGTTAAATGAAAAACTGTTTTTT. Its protein is CASSFGQLNEKLFF.

J is TRBJ2-3 and V is TRBV20-1, with D possibly being TRBD1 (5 bases). The V gene's germline CDR1 is DFQATT and CDR2 SNEGSKA (reference sequence). V lost 3 bases to trimming and J lost 4 bases, with 14 bases between them. The CDR3 consists of 14 residues. CDR3 loop: CSASSEGASDTQYF. As DNA, the CDR3 is TGCAGTGCTAGCTCCGAAGGGGCTTCAGATACGCAGTATTTT.

This clonotype showed up just a few times. The chain has TRBV4-2 and TRBJ1-6, with 7 nucleotides matching TRBD1. The CDR3 is made up of 15 amino acids. CDR1 LGHNA and CDR2 YNFKEQ come from the germline V gene. Unmatched junction bases numbered 6, after V lost 4 bases and J lost 6 bases. The CDR3 region has the DNA TGTGCCAGCAGCCCCGCGGGACAGCTTAATTCACCCCTCCACTTT. It codes for CASSPAGQLNSPLHF.

The chain couples TRBV2 to TRBJ2-1; perhaps TRBD2 as D (5 bases). The CDR3 spans 13 residues. The germline CDR1 and CDR2 sequences are SNHLY and FYNNEI. The V end lost 7 bases, the J end lost 0 bases, and 7 bases lay between the germline ends. CDR3 in DNA: TGTGCCAGCACGGGGATCTCCTACAATGAGCAGTTCTTC. Translating gives CASTGISYNEQFF.

This chain joins TRBV28 and TRBJ1-1; TRBD1 might be the D (5 bases). The V end was cut by 6 bases, the J end by 2 bases, with 13 bases between. The CDR3 is 14 amino acids. Germline V gene data show CDR1 as MDHEN and CDR2 as SYDVKM. The CDR3 DNA follows: TGTGCCAGCAGAACCAAGGGGCTAAACACTGAAGCTTTCTTT. Translation: CASRTKGLNTEAFF. Filled out from reference TRBV28 and TRBJ1-1, the complete variable domain reads DVKVTQSSRYLVKRTGEKVFLECVQDMDHENMFWYRQDPGLGLRLIYFSYDVKMKEKGDIPEGYSVSREKKERFSLILESASTNQTSMYLCASRTKGLNTEAFFGQGTRLTVV.

This clonotype was recorded a few times. The chain combines TRBV25-1 with TRBJ2-6; 8 nucleotides agree with TRBD1. Looked up from germline, CDR1 is MGHDK and CDR2 is SYGVNS. This CDR3 is built from 18 residues. The junction had 11 bases not matched to a gene; V was cut back by 5 bases and J by 2 bases. The CDR3 DNA reads TGTGCCAGCAGTACACTCGGGCAGGGGGCTACTGGGGCCAACGTCCTGACTTTC. Its translation: CASSTLGQGATGANVLTF. Using reference TRBV25-1 and TRBJ2-6 for the parts outside the CDR3, the full variable domain is EADIYQTPRYLVIGTGKKITLECSQTMGHDKMYWYQQDPGMELHLIHYSYGVNSTEKGDLSSESTVSRIRTEHFPLTLESARPSHTSQYLCASSTLGQGATGANVLTFGAGSRLTVL.

CDR3 in amino acids: CASSFIMANSPLHF. Here the CDR3 DNA reads TGTGCCAGCAGCTTTATAATGGCTAATTCACCCCTCCACTTT. The chain combines TRBV7-2 with TRBJ1-6, with unresolved D. Germline V lookup: CDR1 SGHTA, CDR2 FQGNSA. V was trimmed by 3 bases and J by 6 bases, leaving 9 bases between them. The CDR3 is 14 amino acids.

This clonotype was observed at least ten times. The chain joins TRBV29-1 to TRBJ1-5; TRBD1 might be the D (6 bases). Deletions cut 7 bases from V and 6 bases from J, with 16 bases between. The germline V gene encodes CDR1 SQVTM and CDR2 ANQGSEA. CDR3 length: 13 residues. The CDR3 reads CSAEWGPGQPQHF. The CDR3 nucleotides read TGCAGCGCGGAATGGGGGCCGGGTCAGCCCCAGCATTTT.

The sample holds many counts of this clonotype. This rearrangement joins TRBV19 to TRBJ2-1, with TRBD2 matching 11 bases. The V segment lost 5 bases and the J segment 6 bases; nucleotides outside the gene matches: 12. Germline CDR1 LNHDA, CDR2 SQIVND (reference sequence). This CDR3 contains 17 residues. The CDR3 reads CASSPEPLAGGINEQFF. The DNA of the CDR3 is TGTGCCAGTAGTCCCGAACCCCTAGCGGGGGGCATCAATGAGCAGTTCTTC.

With regard to this clonotype: A much larger clone is a single base away; this may be a read error. This chain uses TRBV7-8 with TRBJ2-2; perhaps TRBD2 as D (7 bases). CDR1 is SGHVS and CDR2 is FQNEAQ in the germline V gene. V lost 7 bases and J lost 6, with 21 bases in between. The CDR3 is made up of 16 amino acids. The CDR3 DNA is TGTGCCAGCAAAACCCGAGGGGGGGGTCCCGCCGGGGAGCTGTTTTTT. This translates into CASKTRGGGPAGELFF.

The chain is built from TRBV12-3 or TRBV12-4 and TRBJ2-5; 12 bases align to TRBD2. V shed 4 bases and J 4 bases; nucleotides not matched to a gene: 13. The CDR3 runs 18 residues. As DNA, the CDR3 is TGTGCCAGCAGTTCGCTGATGAGACTAGCGGGGGTACGAGAGACCCAGTACTTC. Translating it yields CASSSLMRLAGVRETQYF.

About this clonotype: Relative to the germline gene, one junction end is altered; a read error may explain this. The rearrangement links TRBV4-2 to TRBJ2-2, with a weak D call TRBD2 (5 bases). The V gene's germline CDR1 is LGHNA and CDR2 YNFKEQ. This CDR3 contains 13 residues. The CDR3, as DNA: TGTGCCAGCAGCCAAGAAACGCCCGGGGAGCCGTTTTTT. Encoded protein: CASSQETPGEPFF.

This chain uses TRBV20-1 with TRBJ1-2; the D gene is possibly TRBD1 (6 bases). V was cut by 4 bases and J by 0 bases, with 15 bases left in between. The CDR3 is 15 residues long. Germline-derived CDR1 and CDR2 are DFQATT and SNEGSKA (reference sequence). DNA of the CDR3: TGCAGTGCTAAGAGGTCAGGGGAGCCTAACTATGGCTACACCTTC. It yields the protein CSAKRSGEPNYGYTF.

There are a few counts of this clonotype. This chain uses TRBV7-9 with TRBJ2-7, with a tentative D call TRBD1 (6 bases). V gave up 5 bases and J gave up 3 bases, with 17 bases separating them. Germline CDR1 SEHNR, CDR2 FQNEAQ (reference sequence). The CDR3 is made up of 15 amino acids. This CDR3 reads CASSPADSPYYEQYF. DNA of the CDR3: TGTGCCAGCAGCCCAGCGGACAGTCCCTACTACGAGCAGTACTTC.

The gene calls are TRBV6-5 and TRBJ2-4; D ambiguous. Between the trimmed V and J ends, which lost 1 base and 4 bases, there was a span of 20 bases. Germline V lookup: CDR1 MNHEY, CDR2 SVGAGI. The CDR3 length is 18 residues. CDR3 sequence reads: CASSYYMGSILKKNIQYF. CDR3 sequence (DNA): TGTGCCAGCAGTTACTACATGGGCAGTATCTTAAAAAAAAACATTCAGTACTTC.

This clonotype was found a few times. The chain carries TRBV20-1 and TRBJ2-1, with TRBD2 matching over 10 bases. The CDR3 covers 16 residues. V gave up 1 base and J gave up 3 bases; unmatched junction bases: 6. Germline CDR1 is DFQATT and CDR2 is SNEGSKA (reference sequence). In nucleotides, the CDR3 is TGCAGTGCTAGAGGGGCTAGCGGGGGAAGCTACAATGAGCAGTTCTTC. Its protein product is CSARGASGGSYNEQFF.

The chain combines TRBV5-1 with TRBJ2-1; weak D call: TRBD1 (5 bases). Trimming took 0 bases from V and 7 from J, leaving 14 bases between them. Germline CDR1 is SGHRS and CDR2 is YFSETQ. This CDR3 is 15 amino acids long. CDR3 region: CASSLEASGPNEQFF. The CDR3 DNA follows: TGCGCCAGCAGCTTGGAAGCGTCAGGGCCGAATGAGCAGTTCTTC.

This clonotype has only a few counts. This chain uses TRBV25-1 with TRBJ1-5, with a tentative D call TRBD1 (6 bases). From germline, CDR1 is MGHDK and CDR2 SYGVNS. Trimming stripped 2 bases from V and 3 bases from J, with 11 bases between. The CDR3 sequence is 15 residues long. For the CDR3, the DNA is TGTGCCAGCAGTGAAAGGGGGGGGGACAATCAGCCCCAGCATTTT. Translated: CASSERGGDNQPQHF.

This chain joins TRBV6-5 and TRBJ1-2; 7 nucleotides agree with TRBD1. The CDR3 contains 18 residues. V gave up 2 bases and J gave up 8 bases; unmatched junction bases: 20. Germline assignment: CDR1 MNHEY and CDR2 SVGAGI. For the CDR3, the DNA is TGTGCCAGCAGTTACCTTTATGCGATTGGCGACAGGGTATCCGGCTACACCTTC. Translating gives CASSYLYAIGDRVSGYTF.

The J gene is TRBJ2-2, the V gene TRBV7-3; perhaps D is TRBD1 or TRBD2 (6 bases each). The length of the CDR3 is 16 residues. Germline lookup yields CDR1 SGHTA and CDR2 FQGTGA. Trimming stripped 5 bases from V and 4 bases from J, with 17 bases between. The CDR3 loop is CASSAFVGGTTGELFF. CDR3 nucleotides: TGTGCCAGCAGCGCCTTTGTGGGGGGCACCACCGGGGAGCTGTTTTTT.